This T cell receptor (beta chain) derives from a study of blood T cell dynamics during melanoma immunotherapy. Stated time point: week 3, after first cycle of checkpoint inhibitor. This clone was detected only a few times. The CDR3 extends over 13 amino acids. Trimming took 3 bases from V and 4 from J, leaving 11 bases between them. Per germline, CDR1 SGHRS and CDR2 YFSETQ. Method: immunoSEQ multiplex PCR; TCRdb's copy keeps in-frame clones and lacks some. The table records roughly 10,000 clones, 80% of them present only once. The chain joins TRBV5-1 to TRBJ2-7; D ambiguous. The source is a human donor with melanoma. Specimen: blood, collected from a patient treated with checkpoint blockade. The CDR3 loop reads CASSSYMGYEQYF. The CDR3 DNA reads as TGCGCCAGCAGCTCCTACATGGGGTACGAGCAGTACTTC.